A single sample is the source of the 29 T cell receptor beta chains below, sequenced in a study of T cell responses to AZD1222 COVID-19 vaccine. Profiling relied on immunoSEQ multiplex PCR, and the TCRdb table lists in-frame clones only, not all of them. The sample contains about 150,000 clones, about nine tenths of which appear only once. The starting material was peripheral blood, obtained on day 0 of AZD1222 vaccination. Source of these receptors: an adult in good health.

The table lists this clone with a count of one. The gene calls are TRBV6-5 and TRBJ1-1; 10 bases fit TRBD1. This CDR3 has 15 residues. Germline assignment: CDR1 MNHEY and CDR2 SVGAGI. The J segment lost 5 bases and the V segment lost 4 bases, leaving 7 bases of the junction unmatched. The CDR3 loop reads CASSWGDRGVTEAFF. The CDR3 DNA follows: TGTGCCAGCAGTTGGGGGGACAGGGGAGTTACTGAAGCTTTCTTT.

The chain employs TRBV7-2 and TRBJ2-7; 8 nucleotides align to TRBD1. Germline V CDR1 and CDR2: SGHTA, FQGNSA. Trimming removed 1 base from V and 2 bases from J; junction bases left unmatched: 4. The CDR3 is 15 amino acids. CDR3 coding DNA: TGTGCCAGCAGCTTAGTAGGACAGGGAGCCTACGAGCAGTACTTC. As protein: CASSLVGQGAYEQYF.

The CDR3 spells CASSPGGSQAYEQYF. CDR3 nucleotides: TGTGCCAGCAGTCCGGGGGGCAGCCAGGCCTACGAGCAGTACTTC. The J gene is TRBJ2-7, the V gene TRBV2, with D perhaps matching TRBD2 (7 bases). This CDR3 contains 15 residues. Germline-derived CDR1 and CDR2 are SNHLY and FYNNEI. The V end was cut by 5 bases, the J end by 2 bases, with 16 bases between.

This chain joins TRBV10-3 and TRBJ1-1; D gene uncertain. Germline-derived CDR1 and CDR2 are ENHRY and SYGVKD. The CDR3 runs to 13 residues. V gave up 2 bases and J gave up 1 base, with 5 bases separating them. The CDR3 is CAISEVQNTEAFF. Written as DNA, the CDR3 is TGTGCCATCAGTGAGGTCCAGAACACTGAAGCTTTCTTT.

The V gene is TRBV25-1, the J gene TRBJ1-1; the D gene is possibly TRBD1 (5 bases). CDR1 MGHDK and CDR2 SYGVNS come from the germline V gene. V dropped 6 bases and J dropped 5 bases, with 10 bases sitting between them. The length of the CDR3 is 12 residues. In DNA, the CDR3 is TGTGCCAGCAGGGCAGGGTTGACTGAAGCTTTCTTT. Translated: CASRAGLTEAFF.

CDR3 in DNA: TGTGCCAGCAGCTTCGGGGGGTTCTCCTACGAGCAGTACTTC. It encodes CASSFGGFSYEQYF. The J gene is TRBJ2-7, the V gene TRBV11-3; 7 nucleotides line up with TRBD2. Germline assignment: CDR1 SGHNT and CDR2 YENEEA. Trimming removed 3 bases from V and 0 bases from J; junction bases left unmatched: 2. CDR3 size: 14 residues.

This clone turned up a few times. This chain connects TRBV19 to TRBJ1-5; D is ambiguous. The CDR3 is 13 amino acids. Germline V gene sequence: CDR1 LNHDA, CDR2 SQIVND (reference sequence). Trimming stripped 1 base from V and 5 bases from J, with 6 bases between. CDR3 in DNA: TGTGCCAGTAGTATAGTCGGGGATCAGCCCCAGCATTTT. It encodes CASSIVGDQPQHF.

The CDR3, as DNA: TGTGCCAGCACCGTTGGTGGGCGCTCTGGGGCCAACGTCCTGACTTTC. Translation gives CASTVGGRSGANVLTF. The rearrangement uses TRBV11-1 and TRBJ2-6; no clear D. V was clipped by 7 bases and J by 0 bases, with 13 bases between them. Germline CDR1 reads SGHAT; CDR2 reads FQDESV (reference sequence). The CDR3 extends over 16 amino acids. The variable domain in full, with the rest retrieved from reference TRBV11-1 and TRBJ2-6, is EAEVAQSPRYKITEKSQAVAFWCDPISGHATLYWYRQILGQGPELLVQFQDESVVDDSQLPKDRFSAERLKGVDSTLKIQPAELGDSAMYLCASTVGGRSGANVLTFGAGSRLTVL.

The CDR3 DNA sequence: TGTGCCAGCAAAACGACAGGGGAGCTTTTCTATGGCTACACCTTC. It yields the protein CASKTTGELFYGYTF. This chain uses TRBV6-5 with TRBJ1-2; 8 bases align to TRBD1. This CDR3 has 15 amino acids. Germline loops: CDR1 MNHEY, CDR2 SVGAGI. V lost 7 bases and J lost 4; bases outside the gene matches: 11.

The V gene is TRBV27, the J gene TRBJ2-5; D tentatively fits TRBD1 or TRBD2 (6 bases each). This CDR3 has 21 amino acids. CDR1 MNHEY and CDR2 SMNVEV come from the germline V gene (reference sequence). The ends were cut back, 8 bases at V and 0 bases at J, with 34 bases in the middle. CDR3 protein: CASWPGGRSGGGVFYQETQYF. CDR3 DNA: TGTGCCAGCTGGCCTGGTGGGAGATCCGGGGGCGGGGTCTTTTACCAAGAGACCCAGTACTTC.

The chain combines TRBV9 with TRBJ1-1; the match to TRBD1 covers 7 bases. The CDR3 consists of 16 residues. V lost 0 bases and J lost 5; bases outside the gene matches: 10. The germline CDR1 and CDR2 sequences are SGDLS and YYNGEE. The CDR3 nucleotides are TGTGCCAGCAGCGTAGGGTCGACAGGGCAAAGGACTGAAGCTTTCTTT. As protein: CASSVGSTGQRTEAFF.

The V call is TRBV3-1 (or the pseudogene TRBV3-2), the J call TRBJ1-5; TRBD1 matches 7 bases. The ends lost 8 bases at V and 6 bases at J; junction bases unmatched: 7. This CDR3 has 13 amino acids. Germline V lookup: CDR1 LGHDT, CDR2 YNNKEL (reference sequence). The CDR3 bases are TGTGCCAGCGGAGGGCAGGGGGTTCAGCCCCAGCATTTT. Its translation is CASGGQGVQPQHF.

The rearrangement uses TRBV29-1 and TRBJ1-1; D call uncertain. The CDR3 consists of 10 residues. Trimming took off 5 bases at V and 3 bases at J, with 4 bases between the two ends. Germline lookup yields CDR1 SQVTM and CDR2 ANQGSEA. The CDR3 loop reads CSVFDTEAFF. In DNA, the CDR3 is TGCAGCGTTTTTGACACTGAAGCTTTCTTT.

The rearrangement uses TRBV5-4 and TRBJ1-1, with D possibly being TRBD1 (6 bases). CDR1 SGHNT and CDR2 YYREEE come from the germline V gene (reference sequence). V gave up 4 bases and J gave up 0 bases, with 13 bases separating them. The CDR3 has 15 amino acids. The CDR3 spells CASSLGGDMNTEAFF. DNA for the CDR3: TGTGCCAGCAGCCTGGGGGGGGACATGAACACTGAAGCTTTCTTT.

The CDR3 is CASSLTAGGRGYEQYF. The DNA of the CDR3 is TGTGCCAGCAGCTTAACCGCCGGGGGCAGAGGGTACGAGCAGTACTTC. The rearrangement joins TRBV7-2 to TRBJ2-7; the D call may be TRBD1 or TRBD2 (6 bases each). Germline assignment: CDR1 SGHTA and CDR2 FQGNSA. The CDR3 extends over 16 amino acids. The V end lost 2 bases, the J end lost 4 bases, and 18 bases lay between the germline ends. Full variable domain (remainder filled in from reference TRBV7-2 and TRBJ2-7): GAGVSQSPSNKVTEKGKDVELRCDPISGHTALYWYRQSLGQGLEFLIYFQGNSAPDKSGLPSDRFSAERTGGSVSTLTIQRTQQEDSAVYLCASSLTAGGRGYEQYFGPGTRLTVT.

A single count supports this clone. V is TRBV7-9 and J is TRBJ2-7; D is uncertain. V lost 5 bases and J lost 0, with 11 bases in between. CDR1 and CDR2 (germline): SEHNR, FQNEAQ (reference sequence). The CDR3 is made up of 14 amino acids. Here the CDR3 DNA reads TGTGCCAGCAGCCACCCGGACCGCTCCTACGAGCAGTACTTC. This codes for CASSHPDRSYEQYF.

This chain links TRBV3-1 (or the pseudogene TRBV3-2) with TRBJ1-3, with TRBD1 as a possible D gene (5 bases). The CDR3 consists of 16 residues. Germline-derived CDR1 and CDR2 are LGHDT and YNNKEL (reference sequence). V was trimmed by 5 bases and J by 0 bases, leaving 14 bases between them. The CDR3 region has the DNA TGTGCCAGCAGCAAACTTGGGGACTTCTCTGGAAACACCATATATTTT. Its protein is CASSKLGDFSGNTIYF.

V and J are TRBV2 and TRBJ1-1; D unresolved. The CDR3 extends over 12 amino acids. Trimming shortened V by 5 bases and J by 2 bases, and 6 bases separated the two germline ends. The germline V gene has CDR1 SNHLY and CDR2 FYNNEI. The CDR3 nucleotides read TGTGCCAGCAGTTTGACCAACACTGAAGCTTTCTTT. It is translated as CASSLTNTEAFF. The whole variable domain, remainder taken from reference TRBV2 and TRBJ1-1, is EPEVTQTPSHQVTQMGQEVILRCVPISNHLYFYWYRQILGQKVEFLVSFYNNEISEKSEIFDDQFSVERPDGSNFTLKIRSTKLEDSAMYFCASSLTNTEAFFGQGTRLTVV.

V and J are TRBV7-6 and TRBJ1-5; D gene uncertain. Germline CDR1 reads SGHVS; CDR2 reads FNYEAQ. V lost 5 bases and J 5 bases, leaving 10 bases between the germline ends. This CDR3 has 13 amino acids. The CDR3 loop is CASSPRQDQPQHF. CDR3 nucleotide sequence: TGTGCCAGCAGCCCTAGGCAGGATCAGCCCCAGCATTTT.

The chain is built from TRBV7-9 and TRBJ2-7; 9 bases fit TRBD2. Germline lookup yields CDR1 SEHNR and CDR2 FQNEAQ (reference sequence). V lost 6 bases, J lost 0 bases, and 6 bases stayed unmatched. The length of the CDR3 is 15 residues. Here the CDR3 reads CASRAGGSSSYEQYF. The CDR3 DNA sequence: TGTGCCAGCAGAGCGGGGGGATCCAGCTCCTACGAGCAGTACTTC.

V gene TRBV6-5 combines with J gene TRBJ2-3; D unclear. CDR1 MNHEY and CDR2 SVGAGI come from the germline V gene. Trimming shortened V by 2 bases and J by 2 bases, and 5 bases separated the two germline ends. CDR3 length: 13 amino acids. The CDR3 DNA reads TGTGCCAGCAGTTACACCATCACAGATACGCAGTATTTT. It codes for CASSYTITDTQYF.

The chain joins TRBV5-6 to TRBJ1-5; 7 bases match TRBD1. The germline V gene encodes CDR1 SGHDT and CDR2 YYEEEE. The V and J ends lost 0 bases and 3 bases, in that order; junction bases with no gene match: 3. The CDR3 extends over 15 amino acids. The CDR3 bases are TGTGCCAGCAGCTTGGGGACAGGTTTCAATCAGCCCCAGCATTTT. Amino acids: CASSLGTGFNQPQHF.

The chain joins TRBV30 to TRBJ2-7; D is ambiguous. This CDR3 is built from 14 residues. Germline lookup yields CDR1 GTSNPN and CDR2 SVGIG (reference sequence). The ends were cut back, 0 bases at V and 0 bases at J, with 9 bases in the middle. The CDR3 sequence is CAWSVPGDSYEQYF. The CDR3 coding sequence is TGTGCCTGGAGTGTACCGGGTGACTCCTACGAGCAGTACTTC.

V and J are TRBV11-3 and TRBJ2-1, with 10 bases identical to TRBD2. The CDR3 is 14 amino acids. Per the germline V gene, CDR1 is SGHNT and CDR2 is YENEEA. V was pared by 5 bases and J by 4 bases, with 2 bases of the junction left unmatched. The CDR3 sequence is CASSRTSGYNEQFF. CDR3 nucleotides: TGTGCCAGCAGCCGGACTAGCGGTTACAATGAGCAGTTCTTC.

The chain uses TRBV30 and TRBJ2-1, with D possibly matching TRBD1 (6 bases). The CDR3 extends over 11 amino acids. Germline CDR1 reads GTSNPN; CDR2 reads SVGIG (reference sequence). The V end lost 0 bases, the J end lost 9 bases, and 6 bases lay between the germline ends. CDR3 loop: CAWSVQGEQFF. The DNA of the CDR3 is TGTGCCTGGAGTGTACAGGGTGAGCAGTTCTTC.

V gene TRBV19 combines with J gene TRBJ1-2; D is unresolved. Germline CDR1 is LNHDA and CDR2 is SQIVND (reference sequence). Trimming left V 1 base short and J 2 bases short, with 5 bases between. This CDR3 has 13 amino acids. CDR3 DNA: TGTGCCAGTAGTATAGGCATCAACTATGGCTACACCTTC. Its translation: CASSIGINYGYTF. Full variable domain (missing parts from reference TRBV19 and TRBJ1-2): DGGITQSPKYLFRKEGQNVTLSCEQNLNHDAMYWYRQDPGQGLRLIYYSQIVNDFQKGDIAEGYSVSREKKESFPLTVTSAQKNPTAFYLCASSIGINYGYTFGSGTRLTVV.

This clone was recorded once. CDR3 coding DNA: TGTGCCAGCAGTGGTCGGGCCCCTCTGAGTGAGCAGTTCTTC. Amino acids: CASSGRAPLSEQFF. V usage is TRBV28 and J usage is TRBJ2-1, with D unresolved. Germline loops: CDR1 MDHEN, CDR2 SYDVKM. Trimming removed 5 bases at V and 9 bases at J, with 17 bases between. The CDR3 runs 14 residues.

This chain links TRBV24-1 with TRBJ2-3, with D possibly matching TRBD2 (6 bases). Germline CDR1 KGHDR, CDR2 SFDVKD. This CDR3 has 14 residues. V was clipped by 3 bases and J by 5 bases, with 11 bases between them. The CDR3 spells CATSDTGTGDTQYF. CDR3 nucleotides: TGTGCCACCAGTGATACCGGGACTGGAGATACGCAGTATTTT.

Of note for this clone: The identical CDR3 is also encoded by other nucleotide sequences in the sample. This chain links TRBV27 with TRBJ1-2, with D perhaps TRBD1 (6 bases). Germline values: CDR1 MNHEY, CDR2 SMNVEV (reference sequence). Trimming took 0 bases from V and 2 from J, leaving 7 bases between them. CDR3 length: 14 residues. Written as DNA, the CDR3 is TGTGCCAGCAGTTTATCCGGACAGAACTATGGCTACACCTTC. Amino acid sequence: CASSLSGQNYGYTF.